A single sample gave rise to the 18 T cell receptor beta chains below, sequenced in a study of T-cell reconstitution after alpha-beta-depleted transplantation in children. Unique molecular identifiers were incorporated into the prepared TCRbeta library. TCRdb re-derived calls from the PCR reads in MiXCR, one entry per CDR3 protein. This table holds almost 250,000 distinct CDR3 sequences, 20% to 30% found once. The starting material was PBMCs, obtained before TCRalphabeta/CD19-depleted stem cell transplant. These receptors all stem from a girl aged 2-10 years with Fanconi anemia, due to receive a stem cell transplant.

In its sample, this clonotype was seen many times. The chain couples TRBV20-1 to TRBJ2-1; the D is unclear. Germline loops: CDR1 DFQATT, CDR2 SNEGSKA (reference sequence). V lost 5 bases, J lost 7 bases, and 15 bases lay in between. The length of the CDR3 is 13 residues. The CDR3 DNA reads as TGCAGTGCTGGACCGGGCGTTGGTAATGAGCAGTTCTTC. Its protein product is CSAGPGVGNEQFF.

This clonotype showed up many times. This rearrangement joins TRBV29-1 to TRBJ1-2; no firm D call. The CDR3 totals 14 residues. Germline V gene sequence: CDR1 SQVTM, CDR2 ANQGSEA. Trimming cost V 0 bases and J 4 bases, with 12 bases left between them. CDR3 sequence (DNA): TGCAGCGTTGAAGAATTCGGCAGCCGCTATGGCTACACCTTC. Translated: CSVEEFGSRYGYTF.

The J gene is TRBJ1-1, the V gene TRBV27; D not resolved. Germline CDR1 is MNHEY and CDR2 is SMNVEV (reference sequence). Trimming took off 3 bases at V and 3 bases at J, with 14 bases between the two ends. The CDR3 loop spans 15 amino acids. In nucleotides, the CDR3 is TGTGCCAGCAGTTTGGGAGCCATGGGGTACACTGAAGCTTTCTTT. It is translated as CASSLGAMGYTEAFF.

The chain combines TRBV7-6 with TRBJ2-2, with D perhaps matching TRBD2 (7 bases). The CDR3 contains 15 residues. Germline CDR1 SGHVS, CDR2 FNYEAQ. Trimming stripped 4 bases from V and 5 bases from J, with 14 bases between. CDR3 residues: CASSSWTRGTGELFF. CDR3 in DNA: TGTGCCAGCAGCTCTTGGACTAGGGGGACCGGGGAGCTGTTTTTT.

This clonotype was picked up many times. V usage is TRBV7-3 and J usage is TRBJ2-1; TRBD2 is a possible D gene (6 bases). Trimming pared 3 bases from V and 0 bases from J, leaving 6 bases between. The CDR3 runs 14 residues. The germline V gene encodes CDR1 SGHTA and CDR2 FQGTGA. CDR3 amino acids: CASSFGGSYNEQFF. The CDR3 DNA reads TGTGCCAGCAGCTTCGGGGGCTCCTACAATGAGCAGTTCTTC. Using reference TRBV7-3 and TRBJ2-1 for the parts outside the CDR3, the full variable domain is GAGVSQTPSNKVTEKGKYVELRCDPISGHTALYWYRQSLGQGPEFLIYFQGTGAADDSGLPNDRFFAVRPEGSVSTLKIQRTERGDSAVYLCASSFGGSYNEQFFGPGTRLTVL.

This clonotype was seen more than once but under ten times. The chain combines TRBV29-1 with TRBJ2-7, with TRBD1 matching over 7 bases. V lost 6 bases and J lost 3; bases outside the gene matches: 14. The CDR3 extends over 15 amino acids. Germline V gene sequence: CDR1 SQVTM, CDR2 ANQGSEA. CDR3 sequence reads: CSVRWGGTAFYEQYF. The CDR3 region has the DNA TGCAGCGTCCGCTGGGGTGGGACAGCTTTCTACGAGCAGTACTTC.

This clonotype was seen repeatedly, ten times or more. This chain uses TRBV29-1 with TRBJ2-7; 8 bases line up with TRBD1. Losses at the gene ends were 4 bases for V and 3 bases for J; bases not matched to a gene: 8. CDR3 length equals 14 residues. Germline assignment: CDR1 SQVTM and CDR2 ANQGSEA. CDR3 loop: CSVGRTGSYYEQYF. CDR3 DNA sequence: TGCAGCGTTGGGCGGACAGGGTCATACTACGAGCAGTACTTC.

CDR3 in amino acids: CASSLSWLADNYEQYF. In nucleotides, the CDR3 is TGTGCCAGCAGCTTGAGTTGGCTAGCGGACAACTACGAGCAGTACTTC. This chain connects TRBV7-9 to TRBJ2-7, with 7 bases fitting TRBD2. V lost 3 bases to trimming and J lost 3 bases; unmatched junction nucleotides: 11. The CDR3 runs to 16 residues. Germline V gives CDR1 SEHNR, CDR2 FQNEAQ (reference sequence).

The rearrangement uses TRBV6-5 and TRBJ1-6, with D unresolved. Trimming took off 6 bases at V and 8 bases at J, with 26 bases between the two ends. This CDR3 is 18 amino acids long. Per the germline V gene, CDR1 is MNHEY and CDR2 is SVGAGI. CDR3 sequence: CASSRPSRRALGDSPLHF. As DNA, the CDR3 is TGTGCCAGCAGCCGACCCTCCCGGAGGGCCCTTGGGGATTCACCCCTCCACTTT.

This clonotype occurred a few times. The V call is TRBV29-1, the J call TRBJ2-3; D is uncertain. Germline CDR1 reads SQVTM; CDR2 reads ANQGSEA. The CDR3 sequence is 11 residues long. Trimming removed 4 bases at V and 6 bases at J, with 8 bases between. CDR3 sequence: CSVAPVDTQYF. CDR3 in DNA: TGCAGCGTTGCCCCAGTGGATACGCAGTATTTT.

This clonotype was recorded at least ten times. The rearrangement joins TRBV12-3 or TRBV12-4 to TRBJ2-7; 9 bases line up with TRBD1. The CDR3 length is 15 residues. V lost 3 bases to trimming and J lost 0 bases; unmatched junction nucleotides: 3. The CDR3 nucleotides read TGTGCCAGCAGTTTGTCGGGACAGGGCTCCTACGAGCAGTACTTC. Its protein is CASSLSGQGSYEQYF.

The V call is TRBV11-1, the J call TRBJ1-1; no reliable D call. In germline, CDR1 is SGHAT, CDR2 FQDESV (reference sequence). The CDR3 runs to 15 residues. Trimming cost V 5 bases and J 4 bases, with 17 bases left between them. For the CDR3, the DNA is TGTGCCAGCAGCAACTGGCGGGGTGCTGGCACTGAAGCTTTCTTT. As protein: CASSNWRGAGTEAFF.

The chain employs TRBV5-1 and TRBJ2-1, with 8 bases fitting TRBD2. The CDR3 is 17 residues long. The germline CDR1 and CDR2 sequences are SGHRS and YFSETQ. V lost 0 bases to trimming and J lost 1 base; unmatched junction nucleotides: 6. CDR3 DNA sequence: TGCGCCAGCAGCTTGGCCAGCGGGAGCGCATCCTACAATGAGCAGTTCTTC. It encodes CASSLASGSASYNEQFF.

The chain combines TRBV7-2 with TRBJ2-3; 9 positions agree with TRBD2. Trimming removed 5 bases from V and 1 base from J; junction bases left unmatched: 4. This CDR3 is built from 15 residues. The germline gives CDR1 SGHTA, CDR2 FQGNSA. In DNA form, the CDR3 reads TGTGCCAGCAGCCGAAGACTAGCGGGCACAGATACGCAGTATTTT. The encoded protein is CASSRRLAGTDTQYF.

This clonotype appeared a few times. The chain employs TRBV20-1 and TRBJ2-7; D gene uncertain. Per the germline V gene, CDR1 is DFQATT and CDR2 is SNEGSKA (reference sequence). V lost 6 bases, J lost 0 bases, and 21 bases lay in between. The CDR3 loop spans 16 amino acids. This CDR3 reads CSAAPWGGLVSYEQYF. The CDR3 DNA follows: TGCAGTGCGGCGCCCTGGGGTGGGCTAGTCTCCTACGAGCAGTACTTC.

This chain joins TRBV27 and TRBJ2-7; weak D call: TRBD2 (6 bases). From germline, CDR1 is MNHEY and CDR2 SMNVEV (reference sequence). Between the trimmed V and J ends, which lost 3 bases and 0 bases, there was a span of 9 bases. The CDR3 is made up of 14 amino acids. The CDR3 sequence: CASSFYGSSYEQYF. CDR3 sequence (DNA): TGTGCCAGCAGTTTTTACGGGAGCTCCTACGAGCAGTACTTC.

The chain combines TRBV5-1 with TRBJ2-7; D gene ambiguous. Trimming left V 2 bases short and J 0 bases short, with 6 bases between. From germline, CDR1 is SGHRS and CDR2 YFSETQ. The CDR3 sequence is 13 residues long. CDR3 DNA sequence: TGCGCCAGCAGCTTCGCAGCCTCCTACGAGCAGTACTTC. This sequence encodes CASSFAASYEQYF.

This clonotype was found many times. The chain carries TRBV20-1 and TRBJ2-7; D is uncertain. The V gene lost 3 bases and the J gene lost 1 base, with 4 bases spanning the gap. Per germline, CDR1 DFQATT and CDR2 SNEGSKA (reference sequence). This CDR3 spans 11 amino acids. The CDR3 region has the DNA TGCAGTGCTAGTCCTTCCTACGAGCAGTACTTC. Its protein product is CSASPSYEQYF.